One sample yielded the 28 T cell receptor beta chains listed below, sequenced in a study of CXCR3-negative and CXCR3-positive naive CD8 T cells. Study results and caveats: Researchers report that CXCR3-positive naive cells carry more hydrophobic TRB CDR3s than CXCR3-negative naive cells.

The authors made the TRB cDNA libraries by 5' RACE using UMI labels. Using the 5' RACE reads, TCRdb records one entry per CDR3 protein without DNA. The sample has some 130,000 distinct CDR3 sequences. Antigens for these TCRs are unknown. The sample was naive CXCR3+ CD8+ T cells from blood. Specified subset: CD45RO-CCR7+CD27+CD95- naive CD8+ T cells expressing CXCR3 (TNR3+). These receptors were collected from a human donor in good health. Some clones in this sample may be carry-over from other donors' samples.

The chain uses TRBV5-1 and TRBJ2-1; no DNA is available, so the TRBD2 call from TCRdb remains unchecked. CDR1 is SGHRS, CDR2 YFSETQ, per germline. CDR3 length: 16 residues. The CDR3 is CASSLGAGGGSNEQFF.

Here the CDR3 reads CASSWTSDSSYNEQFF. The chain links TRBV4-3 to TRBJ2-1; the TCRdb D gene call, TRBD2, has no DNA to confirm it. Germline CDR1 is LGHNA and CDR2 is YSLEER. The CDR3 covers 16 residues.

The CDR3 loop is CASSRWAQTAEYEQYF. The V call is TRBV28, the J call TRBJ2-7; TCRdb indicates TRBD1, and absent DNA this call remains unverified. The CDR3 extends over 16 amino acids. Germline loops: CDR1 MDHEN, CDR2 SYDVKM.

This chain joins TRBV14 and TRBJ2-3. There are 13 residues in the CDR3. Germline CDR1 is SGHDN and CDR2 is FVKESK. CDR3 in amino acids: CASSQGLTDTQYF. Full variable domain (rest looked up from reference TRBV14 and TRBJ2-3): EAGVTQFPSHSVIEKGQTVTLRCDPISGHDNLYWYRRVMGKEIKFLLHFVKESKQDESGMPNNRFLAERTGGTYSTLKVQPAELEDSGVYFCASSQGLTDTQYFGPGTRLTVL.

This chain connects TRBV29-1 to TRBJ2-3; TCRdb's D gene call, TRBD2, goes unchecked for lack of DNA. The CDR3 length is 14 residues. CDR1 is SQVTM, CDR2 ANQGSEA, per germline. The CDR3 loop reads CSVVVQGPIDTQYF.

The chain links TRBV5-1 to TRBJ1-1. The CDR3 runs to 15 residues. Germline CDR1 and CDR2: SGHRS and YFSETQ. CDR3 residues: CASSLVPEGNTEAFF.

The rearrangement joins TRBV3-1 to TRBJ2-7; the D gene TCRdb calls, TRBD2, cannot be checked with no DNA. The CDR3 is 15 residues long. From germline, CDR1 is LGHDT and CDR2 YNNKEL (reference sequence). The CDR3 sequence: CASSQDPSGLYEQYF.

The chain joins TRBV4-1 to TRBJ1-1; the D gene TCRdb calls, TRBD1, cannot be checked with no DNA. Germline CDR1 is MGHRA and CDR2 is YSYEKL. The CDR3 length is 18 residues. CDR3 region: CASSQGGGQGSANTEAFF.

The V gene is TRBV29-1, the J gene TRBJ2-1. From germline, CDR1 is SQVTM and CDR2 ANQGSEA. There are 12 residues in the CDR3. The CDR3: CSVNLTRNEQFF.

The chain carries TRBV5-1 and TRBJ2-3. CDR1 SGHRS and CDR2 YFSETQ come from the germline V gene. This CDR3 has 18 amino acids. CDR3 residues: CASSPSFLTIPSTDTQYF.

The gene calls are TRBV6-4 and TRBJ1-5; TCRdb's D call of TRBD1 is untestable without DNA. Germline V gene sequence: CDR1 MRHNA, CDR2 SNTAGT. This CDR3 has 13 amino acids. CDR3 amino acids: CASATGANQPQHF.

The genes are TRBV9 and TRBJ2-1. There are 15 residues in the CDR3. Germline loops: CDR1 SGDLS, CDR2 YYNGEE. The CDR3 here is CASSPQASSYNEQFF.

The gene calls are TRBV28 and TRBJ2-1; TCRdb reports TRBD2, a call that lacks DNA to check it against. Germline CDR1 reads MDHEN; CDR2 reads SYDVKM. The CDR3 runs 16 residues. CDR3 region: CASTDPRTSVDNEQFF.

This CDR3 is CASSLARSGSYTDTQYF. The chain joins TRBV5-1 to TRBJ2-3; the D call of TRBD2 rests on TCRdb alone, since no DNA is present to check it. The CDR3 runs to 17 residues. Germline V gene lookup returns CDR1 SGHRS and CDR2 YFSETQ.

The chain joins TRBV27 to TRBJ2-7; TCRdb designates TRBD2, a call that cannot be tested without DNA. This CDR3 region has 16 residues. Germline V CDR1 and CDR2: MNHEY, SMNVEV (reference sequence). The CDR3 reads CASSLSGLAGDYEQYF.

This chain uses TRBV6-6 with TRBJ2-1; TCRdb designates TRBD2, a call that cannot be tested without DNA. The germline V gene encodes CDR1 MNHNY and CDR2 SVGAGI (reference sequence). The CDR3 is 18 amino acids. Here the CDR3 reads CVSSYSASGTRAYNEQFF.

The CDR3 here is CSVEESGQVSYEQYF. The V call is TRBV29-1, the J call TRBJ2-7; as DNA is missing, the TRBD1 call by TCRdb cannot be tested. Per the germline V gene, CDR1 is SQVTM and CDR2 is ANQGSEA. The CDR3 loop spans 15 amino acids.

The chain has TRBV7-9 and TRBJ1-2. Germline V gene data show CDR1 as SEHNR and CDR2 as FQNEAQ (reference sequence). CDR3 length equals 16 residues. This chain's CDR3 is CASSLHDRVGDYGYTF.

This sequence joins TRBV12-3 or TRBV12-4 and TRBJ1-5. The CDR3 length is 15 residues. The CDR3 loop is CASNLAFNSNQPQHF.

The chain employs TRBV12-3 or TRBV12-4 and TRBJ2-5; TCRdb's assignment of TRBD2 cannot be checked, as there is no DNA. The CDR3 consists of 14 residues. The CDR3 spells CASSLLAGGKTQYF.

V is TRBV28 and J is TRBJ2-7. The V gene's germline CDR1 is MDHEN and CDR2 SYDVKM. The CDR3 loop spans 13 amino acids. The CDR3 sequence: CASSLVTRYEQYF.

The chain is built from TRBV9 and TRBJ2-1; with no DNA, the TCRdb D assignment of TRBD1 cannot be verified. Germline loops: CDR1 SGDLS, CDR2 YYNGEE. The CDR3 totals 16 residues. CDR3 region: CASSVEEGRSYNEQFF.

The chain is built from TRBV9 and TRBJ2-1. The CDR3 runs to 12 residues. CDR1 and CDR2 from the germline V gene are SGDLS and YYNGEE. The CDR3: CASSENYNEQFF.

V gene TRBV7-8 combines with J gene TRBJ2-7; TCRdb indicates TRBD1, and absent DNA this call remains unverified. CDR1 SGHVS and CDR2 FQNEAQ come from the germline V gene. The CDR3 is made up of 15 amino acids. The CDR3 sequence: CASSLVGSGTDEQYF.

This chain joins TRBV5-1 and TRBJ2-1; the TRBD1 assignment by TCRdb is unverifiable without DNA. The CDR3 is 14 amino acids. Looked up from germline, CDR1 is SGHRS and CDR2 is YFSETQ. The CDR3 loop is CASSTGTFDNEQFF.

The chain uses TRBV12-3 or TRBV12-4 and TRBJ1-4; TCRdb's D call of TRBD1 is untestable without DNA. CDR3 length: 17 amino acids. The CDR3 loop is CASSSGNGGTENEKLFF.

The V and J genes are TRBV7-9 and TRBJ2-2. The CDR3 runs to 15 residues. The germline gives CDR1 SEHNR, CDR2 FQNEAQ (reference sequence). CDR3 amino acids: CASSLEYENTGELFF. The variable domain in full, completed from reference TRBV7-9 and TRBJ2-2, reads DTGVSQNPRHKITKRGQNVTFRCDPISEHNRLYWYRQTLGQGPEFLTYFQNEAQLEKSRLLSDRFSAERPKGSFSTLEIQRTEQGDSAMYLCASSLEYENTGELFFGEGSRLTVL.

This chain connects TRBV28 to TRBJ2-5; TCRdb calls TRBD2, which cannot be checked without DNA. Germline-derived CDR1 and CDR2 are MDHEN and SYDVKM. The CDR3 has 14 amino acids. The CDR3 region is CASRTTGDQETQYF.